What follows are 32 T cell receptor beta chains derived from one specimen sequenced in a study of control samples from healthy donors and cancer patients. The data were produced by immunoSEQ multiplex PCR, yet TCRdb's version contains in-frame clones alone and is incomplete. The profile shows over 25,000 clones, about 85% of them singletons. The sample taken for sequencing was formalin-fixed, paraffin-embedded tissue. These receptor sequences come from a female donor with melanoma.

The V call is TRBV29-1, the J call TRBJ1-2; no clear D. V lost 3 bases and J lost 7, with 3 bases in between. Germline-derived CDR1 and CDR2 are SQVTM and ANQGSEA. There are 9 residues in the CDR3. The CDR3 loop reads CSVESGYTF. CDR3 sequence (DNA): TGCAGCGTTGAGAGTGGCTACACCTTC.

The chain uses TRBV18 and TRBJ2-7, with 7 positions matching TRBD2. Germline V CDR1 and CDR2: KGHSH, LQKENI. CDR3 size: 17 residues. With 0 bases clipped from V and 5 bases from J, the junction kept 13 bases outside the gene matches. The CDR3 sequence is CASSPPLYRGDHDEQYF. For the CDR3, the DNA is TGTGCCAGCTCACCACCGTTGTATCGGGGGGACCACGACGAGCAGTACTTC.

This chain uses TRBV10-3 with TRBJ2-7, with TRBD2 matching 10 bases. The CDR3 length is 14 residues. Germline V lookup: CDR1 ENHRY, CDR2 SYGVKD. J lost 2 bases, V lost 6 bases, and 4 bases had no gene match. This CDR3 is CAIRRTSGTYEQYF. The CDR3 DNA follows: TGTGCCATCAGGCGGACTAGCGGTACCTACGAGCAGTACTTC.

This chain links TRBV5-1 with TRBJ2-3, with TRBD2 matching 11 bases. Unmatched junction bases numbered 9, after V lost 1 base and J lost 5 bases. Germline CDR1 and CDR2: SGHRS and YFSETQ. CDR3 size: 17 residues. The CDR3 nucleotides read TGCGCCAGCAGCTTGCCTTCTAGCGGGAGGTTGGAAGATACGCAGTATTTT. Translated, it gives CASSLPSSGRLEDTQYF.

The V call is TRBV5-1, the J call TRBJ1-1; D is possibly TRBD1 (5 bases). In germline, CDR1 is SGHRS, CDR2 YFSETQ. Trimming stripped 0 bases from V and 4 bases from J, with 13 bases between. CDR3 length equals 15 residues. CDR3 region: CASSLDVGQGTEAFF. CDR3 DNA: TGCGCCAGCAGCTTGGACGTGGGGCAGGGCACTGAAGCTTTCTTT.

The chain's CDR3 is CATSRDRRAEAFF. In nucleotides, the CDR3 is TGTGCCACCAGCAGAGATCGGAGGGCTGAAGCTTTCTTT. This chain joins TRBV15 and TRBJ1-1, with D uncertain. From germline, CDR1 is LNHNV and CDR2 YYDKDF (reference sequence). CDR3 length: 13 amino acids. Trimming shortened V by 0 bases and J by 6 bases, and 8 bases separated the two germline ends.

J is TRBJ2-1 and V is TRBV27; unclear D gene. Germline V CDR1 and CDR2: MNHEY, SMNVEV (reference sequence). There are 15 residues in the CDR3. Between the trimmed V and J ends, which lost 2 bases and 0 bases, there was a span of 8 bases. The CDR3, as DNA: TGTGCCAGCAGTTTAAGGGCAAGCTCCTACAATGAGCAGTTCTTC. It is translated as CASSLRASSYNEQFF.

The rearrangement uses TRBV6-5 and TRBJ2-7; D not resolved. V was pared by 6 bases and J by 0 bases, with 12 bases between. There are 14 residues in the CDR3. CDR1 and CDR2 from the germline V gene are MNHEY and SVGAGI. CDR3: CASSRSGLSYEQYF. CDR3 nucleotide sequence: TGTGCCAGCAGCCGTTCAGGTCTCTCCTACGAGCAGTACTTC.

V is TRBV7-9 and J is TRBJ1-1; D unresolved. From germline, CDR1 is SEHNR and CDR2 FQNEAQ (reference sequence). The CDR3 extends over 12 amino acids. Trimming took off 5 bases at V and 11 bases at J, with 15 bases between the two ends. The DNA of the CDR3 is TGTGCCAGCAGCCTAAACCAACGAGGGGCTTTCTTT. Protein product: CASSLNQRGAFF.

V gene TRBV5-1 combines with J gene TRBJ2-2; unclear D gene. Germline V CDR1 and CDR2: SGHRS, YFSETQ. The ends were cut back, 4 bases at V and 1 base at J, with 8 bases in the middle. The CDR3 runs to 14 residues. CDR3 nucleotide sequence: TGCGCCAGCAGCCTCAGACAGAACACCGGGGAGCTGTTTTTT. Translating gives CASSLRQNTGELFF.

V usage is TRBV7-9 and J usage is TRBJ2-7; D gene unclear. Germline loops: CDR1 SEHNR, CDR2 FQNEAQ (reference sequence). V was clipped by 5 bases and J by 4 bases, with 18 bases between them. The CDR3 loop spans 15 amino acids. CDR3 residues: CASSPPPLGLYEQYF. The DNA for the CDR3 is TGTGCCAGCAGCCCCCCCCCTCTAGGGCTGTACGAGCAGTACTTC. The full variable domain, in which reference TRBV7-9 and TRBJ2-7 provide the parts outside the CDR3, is DTGVSQNPRHKITKRGQNVTFRCDPISEHNRLYWYRQTLGQGPEFLTYFQNEAQLEKSRLLSDRFSAERPKGSFSTLEIQRTEQGDSAMYLCASSPPPLGLYEQYFGPGTRLTVT.

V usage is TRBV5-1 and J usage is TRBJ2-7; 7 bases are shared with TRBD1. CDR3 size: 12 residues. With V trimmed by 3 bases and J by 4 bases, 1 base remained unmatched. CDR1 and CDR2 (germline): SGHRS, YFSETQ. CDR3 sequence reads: CASSSTGYEQYF. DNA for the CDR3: TGCGCCAGCAGCTCGACAGGGTACGAGCAGTACTTC.

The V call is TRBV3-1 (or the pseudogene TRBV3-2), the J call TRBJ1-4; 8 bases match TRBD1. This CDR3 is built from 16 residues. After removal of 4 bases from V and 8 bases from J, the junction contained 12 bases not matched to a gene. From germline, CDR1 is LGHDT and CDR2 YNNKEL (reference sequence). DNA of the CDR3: TGTGCCAGCAGCCCGCTAAGGACAGGGCAGGGAGAAAAACTGTTTTTT. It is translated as CASSPLRTGQGEKLFF.

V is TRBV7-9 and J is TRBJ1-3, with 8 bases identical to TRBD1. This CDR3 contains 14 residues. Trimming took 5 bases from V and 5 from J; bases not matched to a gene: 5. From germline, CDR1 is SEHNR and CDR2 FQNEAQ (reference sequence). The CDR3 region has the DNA TGTGCCAGCAGCACGACAGGGGCTAGAAACACCATATATTTT. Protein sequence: CASSTTGARNTIYF.

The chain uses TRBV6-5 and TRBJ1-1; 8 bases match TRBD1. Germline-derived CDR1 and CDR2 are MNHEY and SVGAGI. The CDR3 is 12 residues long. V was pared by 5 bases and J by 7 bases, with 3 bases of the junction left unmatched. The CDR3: CASSQGAGEAFF. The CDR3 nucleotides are TGTGCCAGCAGTCAGGGGGCTGGTGAAGCTTTCTTT.

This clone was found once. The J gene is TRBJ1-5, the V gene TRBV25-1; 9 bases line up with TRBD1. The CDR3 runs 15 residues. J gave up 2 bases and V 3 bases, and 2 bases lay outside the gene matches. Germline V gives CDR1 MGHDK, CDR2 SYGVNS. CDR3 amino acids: CASSDWTGGNQPQHF. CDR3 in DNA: TGTGCCAGCAGTGATTGGACAGGGGGCAATCAGCCCCAGCATTTT.

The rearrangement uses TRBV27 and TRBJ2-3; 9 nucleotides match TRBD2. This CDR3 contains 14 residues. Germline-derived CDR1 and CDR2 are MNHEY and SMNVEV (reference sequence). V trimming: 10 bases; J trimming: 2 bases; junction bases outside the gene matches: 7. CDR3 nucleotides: TGTGCCACCAGACTAGCGGCACTCACAGATACGCAGTATTTT. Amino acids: CATRLAALTDTQYF.

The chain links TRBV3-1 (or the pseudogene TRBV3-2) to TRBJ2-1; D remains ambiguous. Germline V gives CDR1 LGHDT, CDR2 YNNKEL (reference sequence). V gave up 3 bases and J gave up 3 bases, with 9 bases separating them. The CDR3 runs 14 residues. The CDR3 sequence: CASSHNSLYNEQFF. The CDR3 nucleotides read TGTGCCAGCAGCCATAACAGTCTCTACAATGAGCAGTTCTTC.

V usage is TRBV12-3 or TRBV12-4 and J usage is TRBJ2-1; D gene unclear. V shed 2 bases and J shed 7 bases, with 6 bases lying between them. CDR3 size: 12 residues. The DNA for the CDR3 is TGTGCCAGCAGTTTACCCGAGAATGAGCAGTTCTTC. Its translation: CASSLPENEQFF.

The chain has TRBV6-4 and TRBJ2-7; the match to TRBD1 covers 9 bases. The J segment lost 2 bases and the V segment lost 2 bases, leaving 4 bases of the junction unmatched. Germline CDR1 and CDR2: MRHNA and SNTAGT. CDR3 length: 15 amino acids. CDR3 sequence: CASSDPGQGPYEQYF. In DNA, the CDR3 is TGTGCCAGCAGTGACCCGGGACAGGGTCCCTACGAGCAGTACTTC.

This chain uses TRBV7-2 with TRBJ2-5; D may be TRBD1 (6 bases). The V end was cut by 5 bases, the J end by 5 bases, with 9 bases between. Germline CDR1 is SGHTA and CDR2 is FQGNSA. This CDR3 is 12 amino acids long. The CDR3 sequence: CASSRDTETQYF. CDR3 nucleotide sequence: TGTGCCAGCAGCAGGGACACTGAGACCCAGTACTTC. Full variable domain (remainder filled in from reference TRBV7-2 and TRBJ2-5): GAGVSQSPSNKVTEKGKDVELRCDPISGHTALYWYRQSLGQGLEFLIYFQGNSAPDKSGLPSDRFSAERTGGSVSTLTIQRTQQEDSAVYLCASSRDTETQYFGPGTRLLVL.

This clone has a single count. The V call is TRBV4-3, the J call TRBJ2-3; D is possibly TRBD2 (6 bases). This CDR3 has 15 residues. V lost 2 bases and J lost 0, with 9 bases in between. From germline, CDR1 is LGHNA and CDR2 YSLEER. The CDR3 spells CASSQIAESTDTQYF. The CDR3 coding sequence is TGCGCCAGCAGCCAAATAGCGGAGAGCACAGATACGCAGTATTTT.

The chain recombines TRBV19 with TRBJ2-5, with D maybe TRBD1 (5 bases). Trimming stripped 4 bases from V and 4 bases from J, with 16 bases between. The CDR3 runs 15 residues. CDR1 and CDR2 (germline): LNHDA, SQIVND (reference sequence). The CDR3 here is CASSTFPQGRETQYF. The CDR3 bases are TGTGCCAGTAGTACTTTCCCCCAGGGTAGAGAGACCCAGTACTTC.

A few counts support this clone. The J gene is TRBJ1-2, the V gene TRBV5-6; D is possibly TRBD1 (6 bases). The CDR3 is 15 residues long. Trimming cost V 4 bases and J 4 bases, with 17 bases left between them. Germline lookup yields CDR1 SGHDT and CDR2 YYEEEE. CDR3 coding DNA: TGTGCCAGCAGCCCGGGGGGCCCTACCGTCTATGGCTACACCTTC. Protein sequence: CASSPGGPTVYGYTF.

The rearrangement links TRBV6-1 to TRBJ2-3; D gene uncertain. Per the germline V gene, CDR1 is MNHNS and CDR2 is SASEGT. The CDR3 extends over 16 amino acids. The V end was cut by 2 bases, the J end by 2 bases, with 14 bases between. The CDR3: CASSEILGQPTDTQYF. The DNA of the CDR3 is TGTGCCAGCAGTGAAATTTTAGGGCAGCCCACAGATACGCAGTATTTT.

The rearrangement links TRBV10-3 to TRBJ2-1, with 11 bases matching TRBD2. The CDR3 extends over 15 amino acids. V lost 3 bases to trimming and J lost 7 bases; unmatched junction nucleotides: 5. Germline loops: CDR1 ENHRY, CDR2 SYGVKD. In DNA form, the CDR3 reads TGTGCCATCAGTGATAGCGGGAGGGCCGGGAATGAGCAGTTCTTC. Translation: CAISDSGRAGNEQFF.

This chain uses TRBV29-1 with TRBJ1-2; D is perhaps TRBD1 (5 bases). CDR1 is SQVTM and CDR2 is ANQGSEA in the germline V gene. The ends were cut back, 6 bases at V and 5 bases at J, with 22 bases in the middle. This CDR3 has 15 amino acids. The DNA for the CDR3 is TGCAGCGTGAAAACCCGCAGGGATGGAGGGTATGGCTACACCTTC. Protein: CSVKTRRDGGYGYTF.

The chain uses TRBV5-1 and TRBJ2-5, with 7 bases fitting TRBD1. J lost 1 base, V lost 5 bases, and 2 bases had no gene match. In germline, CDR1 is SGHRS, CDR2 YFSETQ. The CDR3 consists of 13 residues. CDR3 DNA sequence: TGCGCCAGCAGGTGGACAGGCCAAGAGACCCAGTACTTC. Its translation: CASRWTGQETQYF.

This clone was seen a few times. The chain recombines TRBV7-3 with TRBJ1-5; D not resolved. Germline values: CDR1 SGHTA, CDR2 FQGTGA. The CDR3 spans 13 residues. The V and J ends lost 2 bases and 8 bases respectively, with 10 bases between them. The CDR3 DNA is TGTGCCAGCAGCTTATTCGTGGGTGAGCCCCAGCATTTT. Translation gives CASSLFVGEPQHF.

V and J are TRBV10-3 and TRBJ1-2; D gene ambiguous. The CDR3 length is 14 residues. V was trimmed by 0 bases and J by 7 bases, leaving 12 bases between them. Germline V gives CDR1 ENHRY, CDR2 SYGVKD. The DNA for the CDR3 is TGTGCCATCAGTGAGTCGCTGAGGGCAGGTGGCTACACCTTC. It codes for CAISESLRAGGYTF.

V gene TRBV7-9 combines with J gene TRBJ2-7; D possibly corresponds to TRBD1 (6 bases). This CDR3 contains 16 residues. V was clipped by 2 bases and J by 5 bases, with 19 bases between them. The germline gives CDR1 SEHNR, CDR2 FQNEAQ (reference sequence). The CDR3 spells CASSLISGRGGNEQYF. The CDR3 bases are TGTGCCAGCAGCTTAATCTCAGGCAGGGGTGGCAACGAGCAGTACTTC.

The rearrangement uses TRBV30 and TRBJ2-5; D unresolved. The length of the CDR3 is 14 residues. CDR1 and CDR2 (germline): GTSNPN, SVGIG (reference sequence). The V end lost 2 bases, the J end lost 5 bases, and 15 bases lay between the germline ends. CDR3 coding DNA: TGTGCCTGGAGTTCACCCCCCGTGATTGAGACCCAGTACTTC. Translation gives CAWSSPPVIETQYF.